A selection of T cell receptor beta chains follows, all from one sample in a study of cytomegalovirus exposure and HLA in healthy donors. Clones were sequenced by immunoSEQ multiplex PCR, and TCRdb holds only the in-frame ones, with some missing. The sample gives 100,000 to 140,000 clones, 81% of which show up once; approximately 2.1% is in the top ten. The sample consisted of PBMCs. These receptors originate from a man under 40 in good health and CMV-seronegative. Both conserved end residues are trimmed from each CDR3. Fields, in order: J gene, V gene, CDR3 protein.

TRBJ2-6	TRBV2	ASSATAGANVLT
TRBJ2-7	TRBV4-1	ASRQGLASYEQY
TRBJ2-2	TRBV2	ASSELAQAGELF
TRBJ1-4	TRBV6-5	ASSYSRQGNEKLF
TRBJ1-5	TRBV9	ASSGNRVVEPQH
TRBJ2-7	TRBV7-9	ARVYTAGALQRNYEQY
TRBJ2-5	TRBV9	ASSVRGQETQY
TRBJ1-6	TRBV2	ASSVWGTYNSPLH
TRBJ2-3	TRBV5-4	ASSLDGGTKADTQY
TRBJ2-7	TRBV10-1	ASSEAYGGEQY
TRBJ2-7	TRBV13	ASSPRGGNEQY
TRBJ2-5	TRBV6-5	ASSYDRSQETQY
TRBJ1-2	TRBV19	ASSILGGSYGYT
TRBJ1-4	TRBV5-1	ASSLTSLNEKLF
TRBJ2-3	TRBV6-4	ASSAGSADTQY
TRBJ1-2	TRBV19	ASSFQTGIYT
TRBJ2-7	TRBV4-1	ASSRVGLAGKGGTYEQY
TRBJ2-7	TRBV7-2	ASSLSLSYEQY
TRBJ1-2	TRBV6-5	ASKTRGDNYGYT
TRBJ2-7	TRBV4-1	ASSHAAGGTYEQY
TRBJ2-1	TRBV6-4	ASAVVAGGPWVEQF
TRBJ1-6	TRBV7-9	ASSSGSYNSPLH
TRBJ2-1	TRBV28	ASSFQVDEQF
TRBJ1-1	TRBV18	ASSPRAGDGGTEAF
TRBJ2-7	TRBV27	ASSPSYEQY
TRBJ1-2	TRBV6-5	ASREDDGRGYT
TRBJ2-7	TRBV7-8	ASSLGYGTSYEQY
TRBJ2-5	TRBV9	ASTPGGGGETQY
TRBJ1-2	TRBV6-5	ASSYEGGYGYT
TRBJ2-6	TRBV7-9	ASSLTAVGSGANVLT
TRBJ2-3	TRBV6-5	ASRRQGRSDTQY
TRBJ2-5	TRBV7-5	ARSSGLAGDLKETQY
TRBJ2-7	TRBV30	AWIIAGGREQY
TRBJ2-2	TRBV29-1	SVARGGELF
TRBJ2-7	TRBV5-8	ASRHGGVDLAGVGEQY
TRBJ1-6	TRBV29-1	SVAVGSNSPLH
TRBJ1-5	TRBV10-2	ASSEGRGNQPQH
TRBJ2-7	TRBV7-2	ASSFGGGGNHEQY
TRBJ2-1	TRBV9	ASSVPDSNEQF
TRBJ2-1	TRBV7-6	ASNSALGDEQF
TRBJ2-7	TRBV6-1	ASTSTPTGEQY
TRBJ2-7	TRBV30	ACAGTGVYEQY
TRBJ2-3	TRBV7-9	ASSRSGNWDTQY
TRBJ2-1	TRBV7-3	ASSYLLAGKDEQF
TRBJ2-7	TRBV7-2	ASSPTAGGLPNEQY
TRBJ2-7	TRBV2	ASSRRVPGLADFLPAEY
TRBJ2-7	TRBV10-2	ASSDYGTSGNYEQY
TRBJ2-7	TRBV10-2	ASRGTSYEQY
TRBJ2-3	TRBV7-6	ASSSWGGSTDTQY
TRBJ2-1	TRBV5-1	ASSLRTGSNEWSYNEQF
TRBJ2-1	TRBV27	ASSLSDEQF
TRBJ2-5	TRBV6-1	ASTLYAGVGETQY
TRBJ2-5	TRBV5-1	ASREVVRETQY
TRBJ2-7	TRBV19	ASSSDRGYEQY
TRBJ1-2	TRBV30	AWSRAFGQGEGYT
TRBJ1-1	TRBV18	ASSPASQSEAF
TRBJ2-7	TRBV7-9	ASSSRDRASYEQY
TRBJ2-2	TRBV28	ASSLEDSQNTGELF
TRBJ2-3	TRBV5-4	ASSLATRSSTDTQY
TRBJ2-1	TRBV6-4	ASSDTASGGNEQF